A selection of T cell receptor beta chains follows, all from one sample in a study of cytomegalovirus exposure and HLA in healthy donors. Measured with immunoSEQ multiplex PCR; TCRdb has only the in-frame clones, and not every one. The sample has some 130,000 clones; 74% are singletons. The sequencing sample was made of PBMCs. The origin of the receptors is a male donor in good health and CMV-seronegative. CDR3s include the opening cysteine and the closing phenylalanine or tryptophan. D genes are given only for firm matches. Rows may omit the clone size; those that give it use once, few, many or a size class.

d_gene: TRBD1
v_gene: TRBV30
abundance: .
j_gene: TRBJ1-5
CDR3nt: TGTGCCTGGAGGGGACAGGGGAACCAGCCCCAGCATTTT
CDR3aa: CAWRGQGNQPQHF

d_gene: .
v_gene: TRBV21-1
abundance: .
j_gene: TRBJ2-7
CDR3nt: TGTGCCAGCAGCACGGTTCCGCTCCACGAGCAGTACTTC
CDR3aa: CASSTVPLHEQYF

d_gene: .
v_gene: TRBV6-5
abundance: .
j_gene: TRBJ1-2
CDR3nt: TGTGCCAGCAGTTACAACCGGGAATCTACCTATGGCTACACCTTC
CDR3aa: CASSYNRESTYGYTF

d_gene: .
v_gene: TRBV5-1
abundance: few
j_gene: TRBJ2-2
CDR3nt: TGCGCCAGCAGCCACGGACTTGACACCGGGGAGCTGTTTTTT
CDR3aa: CASSHGLDTGELFF

d_gene: .
v_gene: TRBV19
abundance: .
j_gene: TRBJ1-1
CDR3nt: TGTGCCAGTAGTAGGCGGGTAAACACTGAAGCTTTCTTT
CDR3aa: CASSRRVNTEAFF

d_gene: TRBD2
v_gene: TRBV6-4
abundance: .
j_gene: TRBJ2-3
CDR3nt: TGTGCCAGCAGCCAAGCGGGAGGGTCAGATACGCAGTATTTT
CDR3aa: CASSQAGGSDTQYF

d_gene: .
v_gene: TRBV30
abundance: .
j_gene: TRBJ1-6
CDR3nt: TGTGCCTGGGGGAGTTTCACCCTCCACTTT
CDR3aa: CAWGSFTLHF

d_gene: .
v_gene: TRBV7-2
abundance: few
j_gene: TRBJ2-2
CDR3nt: TGTGCCAGCAGCCACTATGTCGGGGAGCTGTTTTTT
CDR3aa: CASSHYVGELFF

d_gene: TRBD2
v_gene: TRBV28
abundance: .
j_gene: TRBJ2-1
CDR3nt: TGTGCCAGCAGTCCCCCGGGAGGGAGGGAGGCTGAGCAGTTCTTC
CDR3aa: CASSPPGGREAEQFF

d_gene: .
v_gene: TRBV7-2
abundance: .
j_gene: TRBJ2-3
CDR3nt: TGTGCCAGCAGCTCTGGGGGGGCCACAGATACGCAGTATTTT
CDR3aa: CASSSGGATDTQYF

d_gene: TRBD2
v_gene: TRBV30
abundance: .
j_gene: TRBJ2-7
CDR3nt: TGTGCCTGGAGGATAGCGGGAAGGTACGAGCAGTACTTC
CDR3aa: CAWRIAGRYEQYF

d_gene: TRBD1
v_gene: TRBV28
abundance: .
j_gene: TRBJ2-6
CDR3nt: TGTGCCAGCAGTTCCCTCCGCCTTGGACAGGGGAGCCCTGGGGCCAACGTCCTGACTTTC
CDR3aa: CASSSLRLGQGSPGANVLTF

d_gene: .
v_gene: TRBV9
abundance: .
j_gene: TRBJ2-1
CDR3nt: TGTGCCAGCAGCGTCTCACTAGAGGCTGAGCAGTTCTTC
CDR3aa: CASSVSLEAEQFF

d_gene: TRBD2
v_gene: TRBV2
abundance: once
j_gene: TRBJ2-7
CDR3nt: TGTGCCAGCAGTGAAGTGAGTCAGGCTAGCGGGGGCTACGAGCAGTACTTC
CDR3aa: CASSEVSQASGGYEQYF

d_gene: TRBD1
v_gene: TRBV28
abundance: few
j_gene: TRBJ1-2
CDR3nt: TGTGCCAGCACGCGAACAGGGGGCCGAGGCTACACCTTC
CDR3aa: CASTRTGGRGYTF

d_gene: TRBD1
v_gene: TRBV27
abundance: .
j_gene: TRBJ1-3
CDR3nt: TGTGCCAGCAGTTTATATTCCGGGACAGGGACTGGAAACACCATATATTTT
CDR3aa: CASSLYSGTGTGNTIYF

d_gene: .
v_gene: TRBV28
abundance: few
j_gene: TRBJ2-4
CDR3nt: TGTGCCAGCAGTCTCGCGGGGAGAAACATTCAGTACTTC
CDR3aa: CASSLAGRNIQYF

d_gene: TRBD2
v_gene: TRBV6-1
abundance: .
j_gene: TRBJ2-7
CDR3nt: TGTGCCAGCAGCGAACCCAGCGGGATCCCCTACGAGCAGTACTTC
CDR3aa: CASSEPSGIPYEQYF

d_gene: .
v_gene: TRBV14
abundance: .
j_gene: TRBJ2-1
CDR3nt: TGTGCCAGCAGCCAAGATCAAAGACTGCGGACATACAATGAGCAGTTCTTC
CDR3aa: CASSQDQRLRTYNEQFF

d_gene: .
v_gene: TRBV7-9
abundance: few
j_gene: TRBJ1-1
CDR3nt: TGTGCCAGCAGCTTAGTACAGGAGACTGAAGCTTTCTTT
CDR3aa: CASSLVQETEAFF

d_gene: .
v_gene: TRBV19
abundance: .
j_gene: TRBJ1-2
CDR3nt: TGTGCCAGTAGTATACAGGGCTCCTCCTATGGCTACACCTTC
CDR3aa: CASSIQGSSYGYTF

d_gene: .
v_gene: TRBV14
abundance: .
j_gene: TRBJ2-2
CDR3nt: TGTGCCAGCAGCCAAGATCTATTACCCGGGGAGCTGTTTTTT
CDR3aa: CASSQDLLPGELFF

d_gene: .
v_gene: TRBV11-3
abundance: .
j_gene: TRBJ2-2
CDR3nt: TGTGCCAGCAGCTTACAGCAGGGTGGGACCGGGGAGCTGTTTTTT
CDR3aa: CASSLQQGGTGELFF

d_gene: TRBD2
v_gene: TRBV27
abundance: .
j_gene: TRBJ2-1
CDR3nt: TGTGCCAGCAGTTCGCAGACGAGCGGGAGGACCTACAATGAGCAGTTCTTC
CDR3aa: CASSSQTSGRTYNEQFF

d_gene: .
v_gene: TRBV7-8
abundance: medium-sized
j_gene: TRBJ1-5
CDR3nt: TGTGCCAGCGGCCACAATCAGCCCCAGCATTTT
CDR3aa: CASGHNQPQHF

d_gene: .
v_gene: TRBV19
abundance: .
j_gene: TRBJ1-2
CDR3nt: TGTGCCAGTAGCGAGACAGGTGACTATGGCTACACCTTC
CDR3aa: CASSETGDYGYTF

d_gene: TRBD2
v_gene: TRBV27
abundance: once
j_gene: TRBJ2-7
CDR3nt: TGTGCCAGCAGTACGACATATACCCTCATGTCGGGGGGCTCCTACGAGCAGTACTTC
CDR3aa: CASSTTYTLMSGGSYEQYF

d_gene: .
v_gene: TRBV5-4
abundance: .
j_gene: TRBJ1-1
CDR3nt: TGTGCCAGCAGCTGGGGCCCGGGTGAGGAAGCTTTCTTT
CDR3aa: CASSWGPGEEAFF

d_gene: TRBD1
v_gene: TRBV14
abundance: .
j_gene: TRBJ2-5
CDR3nt: TGTGCCAGCAGCCAAGCTGGGACAGGGTTGGAGACCCAGTACTTC
CDR3aa: CASSQAGTGLETQYF

d_gene: .
v_gene: TRBV4-2
abundance: .
j_gene: TRBJ1-5
CDR3nt: TGTGCCAGCAGCCAAGATTGGCAGAGCAATCAGCCCCAGCATTTT
CDR3aa: CASSQDWQSNQPQHF

d_gene: TRBD2
v_gene: TRBV6-4
abundance: .
j_gene: TRBJ2-2
CDR3nt: TGTGCCAGCAGCCAACTAGCGGGAGGAAGAACCGGGGAGCTGTTTTTT
CDR3aa: CASSQLAGGRTGELFF

d_gene: TRBD2
v_gene: TRBV7-2
abundance: .
j_gene: TRBJ2-1
CDR3nt: TGTGCCAGCAGCTTAGCGGGGACTAGCGGCTACAATGAGCAGTTCTTC
CDR3aa: CASSLAGTSGYNEQFF

d_gene: .
v_gene: TRBV27
abundance: .
j_gene: TRBJ1-5
CDR3nt: TGTGCCAGCAGGTCTCGGGGATATTGGGCTCAGCCCCAGCATTTT
CDR3aa: CASRSRGYWAQPQHF

d_gene: .
v_gene: TRBV5-6
abundance: few
j_gene: TRBJ1-5
CDR3nt: TGTGCCAGCAGCTGGGGTGGGGGGGGTGGCAATCAGCCCCAGCATTTT
CDR3aa: CASSWGGGGGNQPQHF

d_gene: .
v_gene: TRBV14
abundance: .
j_gene: TRBJ2-7
CDR3nt: TGTGCCAGCAGCCAAGATTTGACTGGTGGCGAGCAGTACTTC
CDR3aa: CASSQDLTGGEQYF